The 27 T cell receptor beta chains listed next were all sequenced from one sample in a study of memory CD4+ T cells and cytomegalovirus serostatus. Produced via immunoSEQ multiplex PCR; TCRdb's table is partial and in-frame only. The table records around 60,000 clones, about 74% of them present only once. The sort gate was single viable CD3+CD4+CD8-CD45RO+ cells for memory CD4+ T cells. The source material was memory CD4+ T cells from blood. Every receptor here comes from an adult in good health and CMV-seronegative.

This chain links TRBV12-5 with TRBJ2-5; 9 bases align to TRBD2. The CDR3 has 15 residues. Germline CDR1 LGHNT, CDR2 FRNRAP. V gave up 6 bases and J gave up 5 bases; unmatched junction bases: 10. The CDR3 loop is CASGYGSGGYETQYF. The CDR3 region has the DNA TGTGCTAGTGGCTACGGCAGCGGGGGGTATGAGACCCAGTACTTC.

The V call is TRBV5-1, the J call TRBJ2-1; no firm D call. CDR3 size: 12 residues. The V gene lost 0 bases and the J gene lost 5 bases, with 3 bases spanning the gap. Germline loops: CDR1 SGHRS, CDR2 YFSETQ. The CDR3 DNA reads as TGCGCCAGCAGCTTGGTAGACAATGAGCAGTTCTTC. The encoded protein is CASSLVDNEQFF.

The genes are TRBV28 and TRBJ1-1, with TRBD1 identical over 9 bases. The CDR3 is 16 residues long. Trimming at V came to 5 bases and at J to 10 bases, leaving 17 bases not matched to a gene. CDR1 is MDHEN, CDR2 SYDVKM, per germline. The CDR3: CASSPSGTGSFWVAFF. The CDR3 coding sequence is TGTGCCAGCAGTCCTTCCGGGACAGGGAGCTTTTGGGTAGCTTTCTTT. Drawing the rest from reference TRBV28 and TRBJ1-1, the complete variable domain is DVKVTQSSRYLVKRTGEKVFLECVQDMDHENMFWYRQDPGLGLRLIYFSYDVKMKEKGDIPEGYSVSREKKERFSLILESASTNQTSMYLCASSPSGTGSFWVAFFGQGTRLTVV.

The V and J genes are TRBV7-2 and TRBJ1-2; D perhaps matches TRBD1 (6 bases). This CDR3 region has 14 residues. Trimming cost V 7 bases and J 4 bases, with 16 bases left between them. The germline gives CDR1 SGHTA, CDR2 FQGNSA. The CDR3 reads CASTSGGARYGYTF. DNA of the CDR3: TGTGCCAGCACCTCCGGGGGGGCACGCTATGGCTACACCTTC.

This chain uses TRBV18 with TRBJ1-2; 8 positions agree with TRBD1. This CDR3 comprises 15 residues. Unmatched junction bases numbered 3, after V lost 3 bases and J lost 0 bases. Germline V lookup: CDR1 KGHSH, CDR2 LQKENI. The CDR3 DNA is TGTGCCAGCTCACCGGGACAGGAAACTAACTATGGCTACACCTTC. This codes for CASSPGQETNYGYTF.

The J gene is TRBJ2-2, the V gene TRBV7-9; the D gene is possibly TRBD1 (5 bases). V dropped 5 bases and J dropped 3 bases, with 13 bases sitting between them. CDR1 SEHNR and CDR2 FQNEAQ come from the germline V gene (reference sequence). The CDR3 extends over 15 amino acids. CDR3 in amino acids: CASSDQGPDTGELFF. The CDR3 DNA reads TGTGCCAGCAGCGATCAGGGCCCGGACACCGGGGAGCTGTTTTTT.

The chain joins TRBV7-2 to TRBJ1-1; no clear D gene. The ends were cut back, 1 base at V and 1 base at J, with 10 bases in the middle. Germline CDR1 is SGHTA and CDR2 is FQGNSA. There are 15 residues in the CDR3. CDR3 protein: CASSLVGHPNTEAFF. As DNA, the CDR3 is TGTGCCAGCAGCTTAGTTGGGCACCCGAACACTGAAGCTTTCTTT.

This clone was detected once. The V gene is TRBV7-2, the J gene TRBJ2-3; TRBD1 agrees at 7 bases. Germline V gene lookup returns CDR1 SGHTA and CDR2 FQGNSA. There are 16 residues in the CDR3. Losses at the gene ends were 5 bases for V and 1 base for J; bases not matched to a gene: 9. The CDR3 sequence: CASSPRTGYRTDTQYF. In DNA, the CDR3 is TGTGCCAGCAGCCCTCGGACAGGCTATCGCACAGATACGCAGTATTTT.

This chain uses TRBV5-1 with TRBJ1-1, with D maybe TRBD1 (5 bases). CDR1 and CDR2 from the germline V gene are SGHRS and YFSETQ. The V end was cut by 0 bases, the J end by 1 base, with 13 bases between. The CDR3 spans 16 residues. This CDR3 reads CASSLGPGMGNTEAFF. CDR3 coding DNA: TGCGCCAGCAGCTTGGGGCCAGGGATGGGGAACACTGAAGCTTTCTTT. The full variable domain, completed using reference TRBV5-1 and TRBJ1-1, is KAGVTQTPRYLIKTRGQQVTLSCSPISGHRSVSWYQQTPGQGLQFLFEYFSETQRNKGNFPGRFSGRQFSNSRSEMNVSTLELGDSALYLCASSLGPGMGNTEAFFGQGTRLTVV.

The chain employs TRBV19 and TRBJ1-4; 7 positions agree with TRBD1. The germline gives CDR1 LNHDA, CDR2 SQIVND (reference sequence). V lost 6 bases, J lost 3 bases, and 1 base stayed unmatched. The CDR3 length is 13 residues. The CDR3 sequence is CASSGTANEKLFF. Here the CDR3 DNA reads TGTGCCAGTAGCGGGACAGCTAATGAAAAACTGTTTTTT.

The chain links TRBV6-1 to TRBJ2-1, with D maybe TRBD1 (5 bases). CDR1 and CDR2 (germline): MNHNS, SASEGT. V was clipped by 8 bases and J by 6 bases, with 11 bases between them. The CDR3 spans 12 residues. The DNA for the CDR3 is TGTGCCAGCCTTACTGGGGCCAATGAGCAGTTCTTC. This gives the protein CASLTGANEQFF.

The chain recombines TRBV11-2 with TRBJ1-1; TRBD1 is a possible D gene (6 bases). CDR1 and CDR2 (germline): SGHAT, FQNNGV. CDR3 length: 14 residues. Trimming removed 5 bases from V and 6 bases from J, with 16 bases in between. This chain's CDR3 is CASSGDTRRAEAFF. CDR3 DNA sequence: TGTGCCAGCAGCGGGGACACCCGTAGGGCTGAAGCTTTCTTT.

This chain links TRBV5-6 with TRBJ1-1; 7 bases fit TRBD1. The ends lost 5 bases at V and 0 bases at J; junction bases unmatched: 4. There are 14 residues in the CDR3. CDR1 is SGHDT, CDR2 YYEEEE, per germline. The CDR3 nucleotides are TGTGCCAGCAGATACAGGGGTATGAACACTGAAGCTTTCTTT. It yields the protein CASRYRGMNTEAFF.

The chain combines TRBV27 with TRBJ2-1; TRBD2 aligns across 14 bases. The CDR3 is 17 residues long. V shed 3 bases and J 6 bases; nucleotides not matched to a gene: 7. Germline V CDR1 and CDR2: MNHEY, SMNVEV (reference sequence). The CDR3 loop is CASSFLGLAGGGNEQFF. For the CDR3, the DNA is TGTGCCAGCAGTTTTCTAGGACTAGCGGGAGGAGGCAATGAGCAGTTCTTC.

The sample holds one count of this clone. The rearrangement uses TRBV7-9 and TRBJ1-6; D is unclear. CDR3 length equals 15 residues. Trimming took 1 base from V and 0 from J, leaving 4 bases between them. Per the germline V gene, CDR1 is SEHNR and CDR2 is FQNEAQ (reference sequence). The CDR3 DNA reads TGTGCCAGCAGCTTAGTAAGCTCCTATAATTCACCCCTCCACTTT. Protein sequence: CASSLVSSYNSPLHF.

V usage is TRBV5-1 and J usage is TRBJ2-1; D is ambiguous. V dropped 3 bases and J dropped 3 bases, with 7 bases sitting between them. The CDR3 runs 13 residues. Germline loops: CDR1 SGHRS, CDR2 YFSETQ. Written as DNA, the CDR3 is TGCGCCAGCAGCTCCCCCATCTACAATGAGCAGTTCTTC. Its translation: CASSSPIYNEQFF.

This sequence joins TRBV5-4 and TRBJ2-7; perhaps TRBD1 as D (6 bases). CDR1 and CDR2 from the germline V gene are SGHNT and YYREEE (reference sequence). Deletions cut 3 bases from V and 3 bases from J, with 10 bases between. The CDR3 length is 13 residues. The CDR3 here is CASSSGEVYEQYF. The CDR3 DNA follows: TGTGCCAGCAGCTCAGGGGAAGTCTACGAGCAGTACTTC.

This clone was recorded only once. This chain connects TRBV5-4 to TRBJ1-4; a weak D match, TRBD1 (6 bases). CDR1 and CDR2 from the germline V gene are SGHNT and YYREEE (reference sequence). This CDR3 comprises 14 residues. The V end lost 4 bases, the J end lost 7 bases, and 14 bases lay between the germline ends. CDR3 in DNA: TGTGCCAGCAGCCCGGCGGGGGCTGGTGAAAAACTGTTTTTT. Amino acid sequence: CASSPAGAGEKLFF. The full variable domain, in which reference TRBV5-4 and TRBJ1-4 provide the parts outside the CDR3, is ETGVTQSPTHLIKTRGQQVTLRCSSQSGHNTVSWYQQALGQGPQFIFQYYREEENGRGNFPPRFSGLQFPNYSSELNVNALELDDSALYLCASSPAGAGEKLFFGSGTQLSVL.

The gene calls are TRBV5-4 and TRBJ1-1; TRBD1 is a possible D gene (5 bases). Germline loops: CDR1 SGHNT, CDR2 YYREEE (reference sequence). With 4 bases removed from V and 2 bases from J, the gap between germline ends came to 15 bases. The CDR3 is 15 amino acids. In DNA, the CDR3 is TGTGCCAGCAGCCCACGGGGGGGTCCTAACACTGAAGCTTTCTTT. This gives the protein CASSPRGGPNTEAFF.

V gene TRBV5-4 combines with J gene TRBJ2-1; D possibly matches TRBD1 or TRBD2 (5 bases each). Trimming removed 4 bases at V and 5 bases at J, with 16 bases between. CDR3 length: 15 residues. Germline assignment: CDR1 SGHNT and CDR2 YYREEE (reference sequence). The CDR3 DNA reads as TGTGCCAGCAGCCTAACGGGGCTAGGTGACAATGAGCAGTTCTTC. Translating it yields CASSLTGLGDNEQFF.

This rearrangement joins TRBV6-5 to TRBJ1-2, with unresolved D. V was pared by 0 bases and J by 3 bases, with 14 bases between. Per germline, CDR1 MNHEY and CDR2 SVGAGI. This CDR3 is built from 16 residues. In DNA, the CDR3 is TGTGCCAGCAGTTACTCGTCCGGCCAGCCACACTATGGCTACACCTTC. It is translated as CASSYSSGQPHYGYTF.

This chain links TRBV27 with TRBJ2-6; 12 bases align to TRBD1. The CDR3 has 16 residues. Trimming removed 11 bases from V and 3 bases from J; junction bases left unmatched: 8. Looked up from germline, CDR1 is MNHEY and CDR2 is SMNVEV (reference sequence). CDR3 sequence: CACLGQGAGGANVLTF. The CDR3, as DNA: TGTGCCTGCCTGGGACAGGGGGCTGGTGGGGCCAACGTCCTGACTTTC. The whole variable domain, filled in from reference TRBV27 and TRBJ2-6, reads EAQVTQNPRYLITVTGKKLTVTCSQNMNHEYMSWYRQDPGLGLRQIYYSMNVEVTDKGDVPEGYKVSRKEKRNFPLILESPSPNQTSLYFCACLGQGAGGANVLTFGAGSRLTVL.

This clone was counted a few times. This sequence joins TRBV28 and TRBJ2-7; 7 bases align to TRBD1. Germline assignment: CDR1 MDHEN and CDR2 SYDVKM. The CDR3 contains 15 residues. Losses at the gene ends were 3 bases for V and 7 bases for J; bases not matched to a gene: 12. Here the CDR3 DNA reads TGTGCCAGCAGTTTGGGTAGACAGGGAACGAGGGAGCAGTACTTC. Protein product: CASSLGRQGTREQYF.

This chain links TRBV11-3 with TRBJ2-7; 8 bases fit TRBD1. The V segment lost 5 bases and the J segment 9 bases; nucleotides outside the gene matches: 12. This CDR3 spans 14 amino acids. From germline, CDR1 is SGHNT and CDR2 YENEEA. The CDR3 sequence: CASSPKDRGFMQYF. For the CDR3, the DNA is TGTGCCAGCAGCCCAAAAGACAGGGGATTCATGCAGTACTTC.

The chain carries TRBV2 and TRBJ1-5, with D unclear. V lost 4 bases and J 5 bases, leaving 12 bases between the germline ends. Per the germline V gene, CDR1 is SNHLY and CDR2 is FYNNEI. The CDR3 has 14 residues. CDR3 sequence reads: CASSGYVGHQPQHF. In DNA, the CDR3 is TGTGCCAGCAGTGGCTATGTTGGCCATCAGCCCCAGCATTTT.

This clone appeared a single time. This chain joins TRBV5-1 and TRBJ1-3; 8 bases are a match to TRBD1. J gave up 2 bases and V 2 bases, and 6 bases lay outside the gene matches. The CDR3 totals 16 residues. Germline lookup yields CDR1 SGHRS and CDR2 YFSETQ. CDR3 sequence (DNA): TGCGCCAGCAGCTTACTCGACAGGGGAACTGGAAACACCATATATTTT. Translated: CASSLLDRGTGNTIYF.

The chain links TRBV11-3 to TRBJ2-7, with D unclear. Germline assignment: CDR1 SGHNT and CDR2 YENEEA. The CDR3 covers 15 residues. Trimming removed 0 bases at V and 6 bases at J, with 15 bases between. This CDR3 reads CASSLDAQAGREQYF. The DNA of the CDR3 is TGTGCCAGCAGCTTAGATGCCCAGGCCGGCCGCGAGCAGTACTTC.